The TCR beta chain under discussion was sequenced for a study of CD8 T cells in ankylosing spondylitis. Quantitative molecular-barcoded 5'-RACE generated the TCR beta libraries. Using its own MiXCR run on the 5' RACE reads, TCRdb lists one record per CDR3 protein. The sample contains around 94,000 distinct CDR3 sequences, approximately 9.6% of which appear only once. General study results and limits: Disease-linked clones displayed a CD8+ phenotype and appeared relatively rarely in peripheral blood. It was reported that disease-linked clones were significantly enriched in matched ankylosing spondylitis synovial fluid. Ankylosing spondylitis blood appeared to carry a characteristic TCR beta motif of under ten highly homologous variants.

This CDR3 spans 15 amino acids. V lost 6 bases to trimming and J lost 5 bases; unmatched junction nucleotides: 9. Germline loops: CDR1 SNHLY, CDR2 FYNNEI. This clonotype was observed a handful of times. Its antigen is unknown. This chain connects TRBV2 to TRBJ2-3; 9 bases are a match to TRBD2. This receptor was taken from a male donor with ankylosing spondylitis. Sample: blood, either unsorted or a sorted T cell fraction (not recorded which). The DNA of the CDR3 is TGTGCCAGCAGGACGACTAGCGGTTCGATAGATACGCAGTATTTT. Protein sequence: CASRTTSGSIDTQYF.